These T cell receptor beta chains were read from a single sample in a study of control samples from healthy donors and cancer patients. The data were produced by immunoSEQ multiplex PCR, yet TCRdb's version contains in-frame clones alone and is incomplete. There are more than 95,000 clones in the sample; less than 90% occur only once, and about 1.8% lies in the top ten. Material: blood. The receptors originated from a man younger than 35 in good health. Each CDR3 is given with its conserved first and last residue. The D gene is left open where the match is weak. Rows may omit the clone size; those that give it use once, few, many or a size class.

>TRBV30|TRBJ1-5|-|-
CAWSGQTSNQPQHF
TGTGCCTGGAGTGGGCAGACTAGCAATCAGCCCCAGCATTTT
>TRBV24-1|TRBJ2-5|-|-
CATSDPTSPGETQYF
TGTGCCACCAGTGATCCGACTAGTCCTGGAGAGACCCAGTACTTC
>TRBV19|TRBJ1-1|-|-
CASSTTRNTEAFF
TGTGCCAGTAGTACCACCAGGAACACTGAAGCTTTCTTT
>TRBV2|TRBJ2-7|-|-
CATKGRKWEQYF
TGTGCCACTAAGGGTAGGAAATGGGAGCAGTACTTC
>TRBV7-2|TRBJ1-2|-|-
CASSSDRPYYGYTF
TGTGCCAGCAGCTCGGACAGACCCTACTATGGCTACACCTTC
>TRBV6-5|TRBJ1-5|TRBD1|-
CASSYGTGRNQPQHF
TGTGCCAGCAGTTATGGGACAGGGCGCAATCAGCCCCAGCATTTT
>TRBV7-2|TRBJ2-5|TRBD1|-
CASSLMGQTKETQYF
TGTGCCAGCAGCTTAATGGGACAGACTAAAGAGACCCAGTACTTC
>TRBV6-2/TRBV6-3|TRBJ2-6|-|few
CASTPRGTGANVLTF
TGTGCCAGCACCCCCAGGGGTACGGGGGCCAACGTCCTGACTTTC
>TRBV5-1|TRBJ1-4|-|-
CATGPFRKTVF
TGCGCCACAGGTCCTTTCCGAAAAACTGTTTTT
>TRBV18|TRBJ2-1|-|-
CASSPAGDEQFF
TGTGCCAGCTCACCGGCAGGGGATGAGCAGTTCTTC
>TRBV14|TRBJ1-2|-|-
CASSQTHQSGPGDYGYTF
TGTGCCAGCAGCCAAACCCACCAGAGTGGGCCTGGGGACTATGGCTACACCTTC
>TRBV2|TRBJ1-6|TRBD1|few
CASSPGQGEYNSPLHF
TGTGCCAGCAGTCCCGGACAGGGGGAATATAATTCACCCCTCCACTTT
>TRBV19|TRBJ2-1|-|-
CASSIDRRGEQFF
TGTGCCAGTAGTATAGATCGGAGGGGTGAGCAGTTCTTC
>TRBV5-1|TRBJ2-3|-|-
CASSLVGFASTDTQYF
TGCGCCAGCAGCTTGGTTGGGTTCGCGAGCACAGATACGCAGTATTTT
>TRBV28|TRBJ2-5|-|-
CAAERQSQETQYF
TGTGCCGCCGAACGACAGAGCCAAGAGACCCAGTACTTC
>TRBV12-3/TRBV12-4|TRBJ1-5|-|-
CASSLSINQPQHF
TGTGCCAGCAGTTTGTCGATCAATCAGCCCCAGCATTTT
>TRBV10-3|TRBJ2-3|-|few
CAISDVGITDTQYF
TGTGCCATCAGTGATGTCGGAATCACAGATACGCAGTATTTT
>TRBV9|TRBJ2-3|-|-
CASSVGQGRSGVATQYF
TGTGCCAGCAGCGTAGGGCAGGGGCGCAGCGGGGTAGCGACGCAGTATTTT
>TRBV6-4|TRBJ2-1|-|-
CASSDSGNSYNEQFF
TGTGCCAGCAGTGACTCAGGCAACTCCTACAATGAGCAGTTCTTC
>TRBV6-1|TRBJ2-1|TRBD2|-
CASSEAGKLTSGNEQFF
TGTGCCAGCAGTGAAGCCGGCAAACTGACTAGCGGGAATGAGCAGTTCTTC
>TRBV7-3|TRBJ2-7|-|-
CASSLKGDGAYEQYF
TGTGCCAGCAGTCTTAAGGGGGATGGGGCCTACGAGCAGTACTTC
>TRBV21-1|TRBJ1-4|-|-
CASSKDGCGVEKLFF
TGTGCCAGCAGCAAAGACGGTTGTGGTGTCGAAAAACTGTTTTTT
>TRBV9|TRBJ1-6|TRBD1|-
CASSARTGDNSPLHF
TGTGCCAGCAGCGCCCGGACAGGGGATAATTCACCCCTCCACTTT
>TRBV28|TRBJ2-7|TRBD2|-
CASSHSGASSYEQYF
TGTGCCAGCAGCCATAGCGGGGCAAGTTCCTACGAGCAGTACTTC
>TRBV24-1|TRBJ1-5|-|-
CATSDLVVGNQPQHF
TGTGCCACCAGTGATCTGGTGGTCGGCAATCAGCCCCAGCATTTT
>TRBV27|TRBJ2-1|TRBD1|-
CASSPSGGTGSYNEQFF
TGTGCCAGCAGTCCCTCCGGGGGGACAGGGTCCTACAATGAGCAGTTCTTC
>TRBV7-8|TRBJ1-2|-|-
CASSLDELNYGYTF
TGTGCCAGCAGCTTAGATGAGCTTAACTATGGCTACACCTTC
>TRBV7-2|TRBJ2-5|-|once
CASSPAGETQYF
TGTGCCAGCAGCCCAGCGGGAGAGACCCAGTACTTC
>TRBV7-8|TRBJ2-3|-|few
CASSLNRDTQYF
TGTGCCAGCAGCCTAAACAGAGATACGCAGTATTTT
>TRBV15|TRBJ1-2|TRBD1|-
CATSRGDRDFYGYTF
TGTGCCACCAGCAGAGGGGACAGGGATTTCTATGGCTACACCTTC
>TRBV15|TRBJ2-5|-|few
CATSYQETQYF
TGTGCCACTTCGTACCAAGAGACCCAGTACTTC
>TRBV7-9|TRBJ1-1|-|-
CASSPLRDKKNTEAFF
TGTGCCAGCAGCCCCCTCCGGGACAAGAAGAACACTGAAGCTTTCTTT
>TRBV3-1/TRBV3-2|TRBJ1-1|-|-
CASSPETFSTEAFF
TGTGCCAGCAGCCCCGAGACATTTTCAACTGAAGCTTTCTTT
>TRBV6-5|TRBJ2-1|TRBD2|once
CAVSTSGYNEQFF
TGTGCCGTATCGACTAGCGGCTACAATGAGCAGTTCTTC
>TRBV7-2|TRBJ2-7|-|-
CASSLVVGGTSYEQYF
TGTGCCAGCAGCTTAGTAGTTGGAGGGACCTCCTACGAGCAGTACTTC
>TRBV18|TRBJ2-7|TRBD2|-
CASYSSGTSGFHEQYF
TGTGCCAGCTACTCATCCGGGACTAGCGGCTTCCACGAGCAGTACTTC
>TRBV20-1|TRBJ1-2|-|-
CSARLGTSGTF
TGCAGTGCTAGGTTGGGGACTTCGGGCACCTTC
>TRBV4-1|TRBJ1-5|-|once
CASSQDPGAPIPINNQPQHF
TGCGCCAGCAGCCAAGATCCGGGGGCACCAATACCCATTAATAATCAGCCCCAGCATTTT
>TRBV18|TRBJ2-7|-|-
CASSRFGGTWDYEQYF
TGTGCCAGCTCACGCTTTGGTGGGACATGGGACTACGAGCAGTACTTC
>TRBV6-2/TRBV6-3|TRBJ1-1|-|-
CASSYSNGGLGEAFF
TGTGCCAGCAGTTACTCGAATGGGGGATTGGGTGAAGCTTTCTTT
>TRBV7-3|TRBJ1-1|-|once
CASSLDGPMNTEAFF
TGTGCCAGCAGCTTAGACGGGCCAATGAACACTGAAGCTTTCTTT
>TRBV6-5|TRBJ1-2|-|-
CASRHPNYGYTF
TGTGCCAGCAGGCATCCTAACTATGGCTACACCTTC
>TRBV6-1|TRBJ1-5|TRBD1|-
CASSVQIPGQLYSNQPQHF
TGTGCCAGCAGTGTCCAAATACCGGGACAGCTTTATAGCAATCAGCCCCAGCATTTT
>TRBV11-2|TRBJ1-5|-|-
CASSPTRGTSQPQHF
TGTGCCAGCAGCCCGACACGGGGTACGAGTCAGCCCCAGCATTTT
>TRBV29-1|TRBJ1-1|TRBD1|-
CSVVEDRAMFRAFF
TGCAGCGTTGTGGAGGACAGGGCGATGTTTCGAGCTTTCTTT
>TRBV2|TRBJ2-2|TRBD1|-
CASSLQGHDTGELFF
TGTGCCAGCAGTCTACAGGGGCACGACACCGGGGAGCTGTTTTTT
>TRBV28|TRBJ2-1|-|-
CASSIGLGEFF
TGTGCCAGCAGCATCGGGCTGGGAGAGTTCTTC
>TRBV2|TRBJ2-3|-|-
CASSEALRLGTDTQYF
TGTGCCAGCAGTGAAGCGCTTAGACTAGGCACAGATACGCAGTATTTT
>TRBV5-1|TRBJ1-1|TRBD1|-
CASSWGTVDTEAFF
TGCGCCAGCAGCTGGGGGACAGTGGATACTGAAGCTTTCTTT
>TRBV28|TRBJ2-1|-|-
CASSLFENEQFF
TGTGCCAGCAGTTTATTTGAGAATGAGCAGTTCTTC
>TRBV15|TRBJ1-1|-|-
CATSRRLSNTEAFF
TGTGCCACCAGCCGACGGTTATCGAACACTGAAGCTTTCTTT
>TRBV5-4|TRBJ2-5|-|-
CASSRTGETQYF
TGTGCCAGCAGCCGGACCGGGGAGACCCAGTACTTC
>TRBV27|TRBJ2-7|-|-
CASSSRQRRLVGAYEQYF
TGTGCCAGCAGTTCTCGCCAACGGCGTCTCGTAGGGGCCTACGAGCAGTACTTC